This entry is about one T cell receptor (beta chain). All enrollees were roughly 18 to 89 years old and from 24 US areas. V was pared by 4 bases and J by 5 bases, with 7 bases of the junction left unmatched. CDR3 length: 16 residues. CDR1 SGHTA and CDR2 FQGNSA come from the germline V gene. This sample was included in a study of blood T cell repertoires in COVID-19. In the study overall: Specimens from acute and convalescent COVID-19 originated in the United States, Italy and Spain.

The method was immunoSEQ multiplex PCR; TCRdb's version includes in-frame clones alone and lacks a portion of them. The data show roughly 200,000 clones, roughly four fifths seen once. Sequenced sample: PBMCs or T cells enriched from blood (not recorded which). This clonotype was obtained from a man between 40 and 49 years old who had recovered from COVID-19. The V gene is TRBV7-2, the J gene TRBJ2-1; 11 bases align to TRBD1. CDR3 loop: CASSSPDRGPHNEQFF. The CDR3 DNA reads TGTGCCAGCAGCTCGCCGGACAGGGGGCCCCACAATGAGCAGTTCTTC.